What follows is one TCR beta chain and its context. As yet, its antigen is unknown. The data derive from a study of identical twins. General study findings and limits: For cord blood, abundant beta clonotypes had fewer insertions, unlike memory repertoires, which showed none.

MiXCR was run by TCRdb on the 5' RACE reads, yielding one entry per CDR3 protein. Of more than 350,000 distinct CDR3 sequences listed, 9% were seen once; the top ten hold over 7%. The sequence derives from a woman in her 50s in good health. Sequencing input: naive T cells sorted from blood.

The CDR3 nucleotides read TGTGCCAGCAGCCCTCAAGGGCAGGGGAGGAATGAGCAGTTCTTC. Amino acid sequence: CASSPQGQGRNEQFF. The J gene is TRBJ2-1, the V gene TRBV12-3 or TRBV12-4; D tentatively fits TRBD1 or TRBD2 (6 bases each). Trimming took off 6 bases at V and 7 bases at J, with 19 bases between the two ends. There are 15 residues in the CDR3.